The 6 T cell receptor beta chains given below trace back to one sample, sequenced in a study of beta chain features in type 1 diabetes (dated by TCRdb to 2017 to 2018). On the study overall, not on this receptor specifically: Type 1 diabetes patients showed a moderate but significant shortening of TCRB CDR3 length in all four CD4+ subsets.

The library came from the immunoSEQ multiplex PCR assay. The High Capacity cDNA Reverse Transcription Kit was used to reverse transcribe all of the isolated RNA, meaning that expressed TCRB transcripts were what got sequenced. Imported from immuneACCESS, the table was reduced by TCRdb to in-frame sequences with V and J called. These copies leave out some clones; in studies compared against another copy, an unresolved V gene accounts for under half, and the cause of the remainder is not known. For this sample the table gives a few hundred thousand clones, of which approximately 16% were detected only once. Of the sample, approximately 0.086% falls within the top ten clones. Their specific antigens are unknown. Input material: naive CD4+ T cells from blood. Taken with the paper, the label for cell subset or site translates to: true naive CD4+ T cells. The origin of the receptors is a man younger than 40 with type 1 diabetes.

This clone was seen only a few times. The gene calls are TRBV5-6 and TRBJ2-1; weak D call: TRBD2 (6 bases). The germline V gene encodes CDR1 SGHDT and CDR2 YYEEEE. V lost 5 bases to trimming and J lost 15 bases, with 24 bases between them. CDR3 length equals 14 residues. The CDR3 loop is CASSFRPSSDEAFF. The CDR3 DNA follows: TGTGCCAGCAGTTTTCGTCCGTCTAGCGACGAGGCGTTCTTC.

Notes on this clone: At one of its ends the junction is not consistent with the germline gene, which may arise from a read error. This rearrangement joins TRBV29-1 to TRBJ2-5; D might be TRBD2 (5 bases). The CDR3 runs to 12 residues. Germline CDR1 and CDR2: SQVTM and ANQGSEA. CDR3 DNA sequence: TGCAGCGTTGGGCTCATGGCCGGGGTTGCGAACTTC. Its translation: CSVGLMAGVANF.

The gene calls are TRBV27 and TRBJ2-7; D is unclear. This CDR3 contains 11 residues. Germline V gene lookup returns CDR1 MNHEY and CDR2 SMNVEV (reference sequence). V lost 9 bases and J lost 3, with 9 bases in between. CDR3 loop: CASRAGYEQYF. CDR3 in DNA: TGTGCCAGTAGGGCAGGCTACGAGCAGTACTTC.

This CDR3 is CAWSEDRLRQAFF. As DNA, the CDR3 is TGTGCCTGGAGTGAAGATCGGCTTCGTCAAGCTTTCTTT. The genes are TRBV30 and TRBJ1-1; D is unresolved. The V end was cut by 1 base, the J end by 9 bases, with 15 bases between. Looked up from germline, CDR1 is GTSNPN and CDR2 is SVGIG (reference sequence). The CDR3 consists of 13 residues.

This clone was counted a few times. The rearrangement joins TRBV5-1 to TRBJ2-7, with 8 nucleotides matching TRBD1. Germline V gene data show CDR1 as SGHRS and CDR2 as YFSETQ. Trimming at V came to 4 bases and at J to 5 bases, leaving 5 bases not matched to a gene. The CDR3 covers 13 residues. The CDR3 region is CASSRDRLDEQYF. CDR3 nucleotide sequence: TGCGCCAGCAGCCGGGACAGGCTGGACGAGCAGTACTTC.

The genes are TRBV7-9 and TRBJ2-3, with TRBD1 as a possible D gene (5 bases). Germline V gives CDR1 SEHNR, CDR2 FQNEAQ (reference sequence). Trimming left V 5 bases short and J 0 bases short, with 12 bases between. There are 15 residues in the CDR3. The CDR3 bases are TGTGCCAGCAGCCCACAGGCTACTAGCACAGATACGCAGTATTTT. It translates to CASSPQATSTDTQYF.